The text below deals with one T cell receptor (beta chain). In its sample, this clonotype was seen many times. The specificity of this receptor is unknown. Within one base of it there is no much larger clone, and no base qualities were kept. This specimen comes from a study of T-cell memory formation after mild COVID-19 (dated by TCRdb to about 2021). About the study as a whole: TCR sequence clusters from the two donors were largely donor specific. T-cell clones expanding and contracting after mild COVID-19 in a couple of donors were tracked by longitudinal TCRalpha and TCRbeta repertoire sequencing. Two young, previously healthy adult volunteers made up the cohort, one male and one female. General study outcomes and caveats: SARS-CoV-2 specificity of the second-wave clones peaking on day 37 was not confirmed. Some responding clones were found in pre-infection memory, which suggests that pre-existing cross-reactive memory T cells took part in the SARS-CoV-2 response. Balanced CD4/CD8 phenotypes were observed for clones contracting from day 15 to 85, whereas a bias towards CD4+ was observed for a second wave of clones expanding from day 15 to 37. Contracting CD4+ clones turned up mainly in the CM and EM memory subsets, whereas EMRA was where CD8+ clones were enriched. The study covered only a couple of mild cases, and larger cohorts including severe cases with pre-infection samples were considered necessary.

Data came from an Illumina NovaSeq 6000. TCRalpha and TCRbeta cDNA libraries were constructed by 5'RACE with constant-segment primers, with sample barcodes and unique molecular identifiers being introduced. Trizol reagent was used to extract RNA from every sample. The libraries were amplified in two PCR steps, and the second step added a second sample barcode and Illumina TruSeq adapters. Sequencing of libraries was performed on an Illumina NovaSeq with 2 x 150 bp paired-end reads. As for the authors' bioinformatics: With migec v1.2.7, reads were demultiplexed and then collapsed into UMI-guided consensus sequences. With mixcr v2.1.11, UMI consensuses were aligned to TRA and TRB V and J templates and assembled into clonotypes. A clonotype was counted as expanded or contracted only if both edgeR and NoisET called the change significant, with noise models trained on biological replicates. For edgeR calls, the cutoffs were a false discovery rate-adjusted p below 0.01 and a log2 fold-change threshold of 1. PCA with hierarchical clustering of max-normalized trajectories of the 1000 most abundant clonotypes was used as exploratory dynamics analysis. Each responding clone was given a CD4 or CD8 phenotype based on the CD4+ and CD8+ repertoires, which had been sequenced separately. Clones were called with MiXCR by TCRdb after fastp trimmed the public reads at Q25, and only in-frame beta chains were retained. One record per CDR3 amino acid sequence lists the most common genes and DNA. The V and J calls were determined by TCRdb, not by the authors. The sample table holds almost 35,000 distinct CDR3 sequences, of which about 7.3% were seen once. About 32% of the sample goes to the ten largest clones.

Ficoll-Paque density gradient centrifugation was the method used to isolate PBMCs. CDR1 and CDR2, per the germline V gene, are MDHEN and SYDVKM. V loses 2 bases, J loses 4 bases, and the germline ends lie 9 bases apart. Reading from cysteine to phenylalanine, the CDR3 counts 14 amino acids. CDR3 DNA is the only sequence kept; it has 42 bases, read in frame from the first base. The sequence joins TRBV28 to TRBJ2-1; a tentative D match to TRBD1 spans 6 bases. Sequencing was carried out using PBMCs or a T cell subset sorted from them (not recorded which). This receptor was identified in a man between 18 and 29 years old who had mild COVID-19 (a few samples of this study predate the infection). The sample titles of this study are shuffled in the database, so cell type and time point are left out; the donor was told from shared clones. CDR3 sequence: CASSLQTGYNEQFF. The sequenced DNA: TGTGCCAGCAGTTTACAGACAGGTTACAATGAGCAGTTCTTC.